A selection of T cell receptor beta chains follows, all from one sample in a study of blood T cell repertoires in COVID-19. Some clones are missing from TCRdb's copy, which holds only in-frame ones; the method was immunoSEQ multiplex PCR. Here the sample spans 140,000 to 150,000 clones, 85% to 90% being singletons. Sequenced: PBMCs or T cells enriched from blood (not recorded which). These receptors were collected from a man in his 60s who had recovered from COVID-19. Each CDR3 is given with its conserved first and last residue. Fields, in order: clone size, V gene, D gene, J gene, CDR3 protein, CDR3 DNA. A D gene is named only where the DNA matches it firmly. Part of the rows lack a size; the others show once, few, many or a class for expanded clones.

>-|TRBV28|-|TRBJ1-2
CASSPNYGYTF
TGTGCCAGCAGTCCCAATTATGGCTACACCTTC
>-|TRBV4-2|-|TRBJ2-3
CASSQVLAGGSTDTQYF
TGTGCCAGCAGCCAAGTCTTGGCGGGCGGGAGCACAGATACGCAGTATTTT
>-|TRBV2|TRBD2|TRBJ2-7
CASKVTGEGEQYF
TGTGCCAGCAAAGTAACGGGGGAGGGCGAGCAGTACTTC
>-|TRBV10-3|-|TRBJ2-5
CAIGISGQETQYF
TGTGCCATCGGTATCAGCGGACAAGAGACCCAGTACTTC
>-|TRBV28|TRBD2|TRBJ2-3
CASSLRAGVRQYF
TGTGCCAGCAGTTTAAGGGCGGGAGTAAGGCAGTATTTT
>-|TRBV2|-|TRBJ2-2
CASSALDSNTGELFF
TGTGCCAGCAGTGCCTTGGACAGTAACACCGGGGAGCTGTTTTTT
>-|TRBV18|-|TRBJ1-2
CASSPRGELYTF
TGTGCCAGCTCACCACGGGGGGAACTCTACACCTTC
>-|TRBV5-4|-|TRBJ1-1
CASSMTGNTEAFF
TGTGCCAGCAGCATGACAGGTAACACTGAAGCTTTCTTT
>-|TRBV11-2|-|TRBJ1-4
CASSLLIGTNEKLFF
TGTGCCAGCAGCCTCCTCATCGGGACTAATGAAAAACTGTTTTTT
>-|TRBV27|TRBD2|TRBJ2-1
CASSSTPTSGRGNEQFF
TGTGCCAGCAGCTCCACACCGACTAGCGGGAGGGGGAATGAGCAGTTCTTC
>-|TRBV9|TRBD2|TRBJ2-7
CASSVGLSGGSYEQYF
TGTGCCAGCAGCGTAGGACTTTCGGGAGGGTCCTACGAGCAGTACTTC
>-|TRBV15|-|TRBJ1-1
CATSRDLSGPEAFF
TGTGCCACCAGCAGAGATCTAAGCGGACCCGAAGCTTTCTTT
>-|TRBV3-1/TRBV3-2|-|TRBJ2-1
CASSLTGPYNEQFF
TGTGCCAGCAGCCTGACAGGACCATACAATGAGCAGTTCTTC
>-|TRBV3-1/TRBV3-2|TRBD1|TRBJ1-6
CASSQDRGQGNSPLHF
TGTGCCAGCAGCCAAGATAGAGGACAGGGGAATTCACCCCTCCACTTT
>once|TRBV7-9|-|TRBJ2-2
CASSNMLFF
TGTGCCAGCAGCAATATGCTGTTTTTT
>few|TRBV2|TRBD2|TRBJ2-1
CASSDPAGAHYNEQFF
TGTGCCAGCAGTGACCCGGCGGGAGCTCACTACAATGAGCAGTTCTTC
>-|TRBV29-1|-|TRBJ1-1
CSVVSKTEAFF
TGCAGCGTTGTTAGTAAAACTGAAGCTTTCTTT
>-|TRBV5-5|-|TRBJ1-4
CASSLSRLWEKLFF
TGTGCCAGCAGCTTGTCGCGGTTATGGGAAAAACTGTTTTTT
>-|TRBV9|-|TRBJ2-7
CASSPGTGLIDEQYF
TGTGCCAGCAGCCCGGGAACAGGGTTAATCGACGAGCAGTACTTC
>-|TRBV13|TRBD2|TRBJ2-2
CASGLLASGPTGELFF
TGTGCCAGCGGTCTCTTGGCTAGCGGACCCACCGGGGAGCTGTTTTTT
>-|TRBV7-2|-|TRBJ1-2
CASSPRAGNYGYTF
TGTGCCAGCAGCCCTAGGGCGGGGAACTATGGCTACACCTTC
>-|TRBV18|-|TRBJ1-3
CASSPNQGGSGNTIYF
TGTGCCAGCTCACCAAACCAAGGGGGCTCTGGAAACACCATATATTTT
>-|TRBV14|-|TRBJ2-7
CASSQVWGLSEQYF
TGTGCCAGCAGCCAAGTATGGGGGCTGAGCGAGCAGTACTTC
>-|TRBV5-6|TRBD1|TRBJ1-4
CASSLRDSRAREKLFF
TGTGCCAGCAGCCTAAGGGACAGCCGGGCGAGGGAAAAACTGTTTTTT
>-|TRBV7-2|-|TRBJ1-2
CASSLESFGRGYGYTF
TGTGCCAGCAGCTTAGAAAGTTTCGGCAGAGGCTATGGCTACACCTTC
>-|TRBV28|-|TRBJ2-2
CASSDSGLLLTGELFF
TGTGCCAGCAGCGACAGTGGCCTTTTATTGACCGGGGAGCTGTTTTTT
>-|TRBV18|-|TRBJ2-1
CASSISRSYNEQFF
TGTGCCAGCTCAATTTCTCGGAGTTACAATGAGCAGTTCTTC